The T cell receptor beta chain under discussion was sequenced for a study of CD8 T cells in Susac syndrome. RNA amounts of about 0.45 to 1 ug underwent reverse transcription with random hexamers. With immunoSEQ multiplex PCR, TCR beta CDR3 was amplified across 54 Vbeta and 13 Jbeta. TCRdb re-derived calls from the immunoSEQ multiplex PCR reads in MiXCR, one entry per CDR3 protein. The sample records some 80,000 distinct CDR3 sequences, approximately 94% being singletons. The CDR3 totals 15 residues. After removal of 5 bases from V and 3 bases from J, the junction contained 6 bases not matched to a gene. The V gene's germline CDR1 is MGHDK and CDR2 SYGVNS.

Source material: CD8+ T cells from PBMCs. The TCR comes from a human donor in good health. This chain connects TRBV25-1 to TRBJ2-1; 8 nucleotides match TRBD2. CDR3 nucleotide sequence: TGTGCCAGCAGTCCCAGCGGGAGTATCTACAATGAGCAGTTCTTC. It yields the protein CASSPSGSIYNEQFF.